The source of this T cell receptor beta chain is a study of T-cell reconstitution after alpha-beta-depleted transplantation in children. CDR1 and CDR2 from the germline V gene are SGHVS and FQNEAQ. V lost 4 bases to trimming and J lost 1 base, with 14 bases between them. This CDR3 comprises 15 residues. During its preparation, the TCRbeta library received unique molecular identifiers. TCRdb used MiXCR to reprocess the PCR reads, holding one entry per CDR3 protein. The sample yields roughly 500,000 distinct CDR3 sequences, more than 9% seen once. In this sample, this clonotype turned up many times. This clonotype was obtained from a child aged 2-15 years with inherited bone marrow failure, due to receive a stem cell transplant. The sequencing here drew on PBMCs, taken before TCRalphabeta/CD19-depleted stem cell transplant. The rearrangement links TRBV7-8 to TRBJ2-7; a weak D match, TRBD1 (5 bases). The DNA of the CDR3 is TGTGCCAGCAGCTCCAGGGTGCTGGCTTCCTACGAGCAGTACTTC. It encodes CASSSRVLASYEQYF.